This paragraph covers one TCR beta chain sequence. PCR was performed using 60 Vbeta and 13 Jbeta primers. Here immunoSEQ multiplex PCR was the method, and the copy in TCRdb shows in-frame clones only, minus some. The sample includes 160,000 or so clones, over 70% seen only once; the top ten take approximately 6.8%. This sample was taken from a study of cytomegalovirus exposure and HLA in healthy donors. V was cut by 1 base and J by 2 bases, with 14 bases left in between. From germline, CDR1 is MGHDK and CDR2 SYGVNS. The CDR3 covers 16 residues. The sample was PBMCs. V usage is TRBV25-1 and J usage is TRBJ2-5; TRBD2 is a possible D gene (7 bases). The origin of this receptor is a middle-aged woman in good health and CMV-seropositive. CDR3: CASSESRGGIQETQYF. The CDR3 nucleotides read TGTGCCAGCAGTGAATCAAGGGGGGGAATACAAGAGACCCAGTACTTC.